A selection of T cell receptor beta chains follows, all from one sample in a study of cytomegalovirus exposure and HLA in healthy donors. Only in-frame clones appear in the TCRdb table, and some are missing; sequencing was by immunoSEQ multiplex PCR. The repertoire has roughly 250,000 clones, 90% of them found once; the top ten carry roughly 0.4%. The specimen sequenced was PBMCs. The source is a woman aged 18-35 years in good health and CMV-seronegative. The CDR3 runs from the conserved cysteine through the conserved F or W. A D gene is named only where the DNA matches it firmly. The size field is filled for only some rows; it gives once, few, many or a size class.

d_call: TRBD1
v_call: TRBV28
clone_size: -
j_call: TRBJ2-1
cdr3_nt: TGTGCCAGCAGTTTGGGACAGGGGGCGTACAATGAGCAGTTCTTC
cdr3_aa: CASSLGQGAYNEQFF

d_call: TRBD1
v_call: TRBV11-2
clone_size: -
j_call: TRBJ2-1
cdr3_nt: TGTGCCAGCAGCCTGACAGGGCCTGGGTACAATGAGCAGTTCTTC
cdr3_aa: CASSLTGPGYNEQFF

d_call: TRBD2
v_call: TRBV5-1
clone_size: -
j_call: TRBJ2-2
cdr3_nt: TGCGCCAGCAGCTTGCTGGCGGGAGAAATCACCGGGGAGCTGTTTTTT
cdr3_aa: CASSLLAGEITGELFF

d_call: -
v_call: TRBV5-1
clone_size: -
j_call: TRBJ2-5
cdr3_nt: TGCGCCAGCAGTCGGCAGGGAGAGACCCAGTACTTC
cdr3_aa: CASSRQGETQYF

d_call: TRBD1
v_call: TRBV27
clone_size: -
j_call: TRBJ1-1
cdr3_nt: TGTGCCAGCAGTTTTAGGATTACAGGGGGAACTGAAGCTTTCTTT
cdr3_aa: CASSFRITGGTEAFF

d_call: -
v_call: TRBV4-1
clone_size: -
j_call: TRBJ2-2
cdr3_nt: TGCGCCAGCAGCCATCGTCTGCGGACGAACACCGGGGAGCTGTTTTTT
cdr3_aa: CASSHRLRTNTGELFF

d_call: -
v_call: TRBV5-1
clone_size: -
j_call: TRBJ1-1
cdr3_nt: TGCGCCAGCAGCCTGCGGGTGGACACTGAAGCTTTCTTT
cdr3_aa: CASSLRVDTEAFF

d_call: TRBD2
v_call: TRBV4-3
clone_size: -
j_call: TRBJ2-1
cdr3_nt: TGCGCCAGTAGCCAAGATCCGGGGGGCTCCTACAATGAGCAGTTCTTC
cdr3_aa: CASSQDPGGSYNEQFF

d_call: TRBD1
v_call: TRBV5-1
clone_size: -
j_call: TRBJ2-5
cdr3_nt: TGCGCCAGCAGCCGGACAGGGGGCGTTAGGGAGACCCAGTACTTC
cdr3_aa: CASSRTGGVRETQYF

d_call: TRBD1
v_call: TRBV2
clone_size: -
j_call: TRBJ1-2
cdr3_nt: TGTGCCAGCAGTCTAACACAGGGGGCACATGGCTACACCTTC
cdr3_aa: CASSLTQGAHGYTF

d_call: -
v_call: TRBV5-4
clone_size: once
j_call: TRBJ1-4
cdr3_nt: TGTGCCAGCAGCTTGTTTTCCGGCGGTGGTGAAAAACTGTTTTTT
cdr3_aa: CASSLFSGGGEKLFF

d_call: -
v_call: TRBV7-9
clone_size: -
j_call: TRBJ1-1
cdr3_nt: TGTGCCAGCAGCAATAGTTGGGACTCCATGAACACTGAAGCTTTCTTT
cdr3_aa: CASSNSWDSMNTEAFF

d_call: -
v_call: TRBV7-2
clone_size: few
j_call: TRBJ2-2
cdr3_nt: TGTGCCAGCAGCCCAAGGCCAGGCGCCACCGGGGAGCTGTTTTTT
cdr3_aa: CASSPRPGATGELFF

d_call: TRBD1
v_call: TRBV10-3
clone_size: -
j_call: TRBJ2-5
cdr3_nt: TGTGCCATGGGGACAGGGGGACAAGAGACCCAGTACTTC
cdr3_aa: CAMGTGGQETQYF

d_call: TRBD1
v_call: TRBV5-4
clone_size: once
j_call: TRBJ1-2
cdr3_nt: TGTGCCAGCAGGAAAAAGGGACAGGTTCCGGGATATGGCTACACCTTC
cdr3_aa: CASRKKGQVPGYGYTF

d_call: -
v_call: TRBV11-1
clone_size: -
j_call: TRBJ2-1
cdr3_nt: TGTGCCAGCAGCTGGTTATACGGCAATGAGCAGTTCTTC
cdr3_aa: CASSWLYGNEQFF

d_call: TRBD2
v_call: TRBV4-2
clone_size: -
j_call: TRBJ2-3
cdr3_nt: TGTGCCAGCAGCCTTAGCGGGGGCGATCACACAGATACGCAGTATTTT
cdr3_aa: CASSLSGGDHTDTQYF

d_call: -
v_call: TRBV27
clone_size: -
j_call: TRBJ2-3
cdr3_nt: TGTGCCAGCAGTTTGCAGCGGGGCACAGATACGCAGTATTTT
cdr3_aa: CASSLQRGTDTQYF

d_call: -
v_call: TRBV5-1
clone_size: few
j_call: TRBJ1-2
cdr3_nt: TGCGCCAGCAGGGACCGCGGGGGAAACTATGGCTACACCTTC
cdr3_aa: CASRDRGGNYGYTF

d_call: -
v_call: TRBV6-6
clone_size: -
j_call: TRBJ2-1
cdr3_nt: TGTGCCAGCAGTTACGAGGGTGAGTTCCGAGCAGGCGAGCAGTTCTTC
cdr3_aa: CASSYEGEFRAGEQFF

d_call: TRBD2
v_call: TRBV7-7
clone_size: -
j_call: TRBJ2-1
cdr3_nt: TGTGCTAGCAGCTTAGATGGGGGGGGAGGAAATGAGCAGTTCTTC
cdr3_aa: CASSLDGGGGNEQFF

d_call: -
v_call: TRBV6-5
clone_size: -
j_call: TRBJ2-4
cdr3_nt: TGTGCCAGCAGCCCCAGGGCGGGGACCAAAAACATTCAGTACTTC
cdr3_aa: CASSPRAGTKNIQYF

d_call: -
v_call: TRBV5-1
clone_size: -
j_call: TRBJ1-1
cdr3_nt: TGCGCCAGCAGCTTAGGCGGGTGGACTGAAGCTTTCTTT
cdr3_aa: CASSLGGWTEAFF

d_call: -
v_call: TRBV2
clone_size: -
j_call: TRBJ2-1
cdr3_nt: TGTGCCAGCAGAACGACAGTGTACAATGAGCAGTTCTTC
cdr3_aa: CASRTTVYNEQFF

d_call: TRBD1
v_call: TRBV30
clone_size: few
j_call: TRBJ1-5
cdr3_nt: TGTGCCTGGAAAGGGACAGCAGGGGAGCCCCAGCATTTT
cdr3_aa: CAWKGTAGEPQHF

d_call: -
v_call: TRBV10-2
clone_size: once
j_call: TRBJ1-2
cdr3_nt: TGCGCCAGCAGTGATTGGGGAACAGGGAATAACTATGGCTACACCTTC
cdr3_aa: CASSDWGTGNNYGYTF

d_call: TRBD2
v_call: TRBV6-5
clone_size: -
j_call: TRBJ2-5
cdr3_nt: TGTGCCAGCAGTCCCCTAGCGGGGGGAACCCAGTACTTC
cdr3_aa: CASSPLAGGTQYF

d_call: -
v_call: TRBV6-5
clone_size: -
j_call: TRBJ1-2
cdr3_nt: TGTGCCAGCAGTCCTGGGCCGTCCTATGGCTACACCTTC
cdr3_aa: CASSPGPSYGYTF

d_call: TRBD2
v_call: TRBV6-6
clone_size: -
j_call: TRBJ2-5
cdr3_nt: TGTGCCAGCAGCCCGGGGGGGAAAAACCAAGAGACCCAGTACTTC
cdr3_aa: CASSPGGKNQETQYF

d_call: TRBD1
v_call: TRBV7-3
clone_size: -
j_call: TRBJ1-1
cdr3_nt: TGTGCCAGCAGACTTACAGGGGCGGACACTGAAGCTTTCTTT
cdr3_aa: CASRLTGADTEAFF

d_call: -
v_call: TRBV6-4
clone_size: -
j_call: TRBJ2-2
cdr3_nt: TGTGCCAGCAGTGCCCACGGGGAGCTGTTTTTT
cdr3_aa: CASSAHGELFF

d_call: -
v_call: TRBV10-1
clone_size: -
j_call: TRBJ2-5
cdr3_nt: TGCGCCAGCAGTGATATCCCCGGGGAGACCCAGTACTTC
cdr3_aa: CASSDIPGETQYF

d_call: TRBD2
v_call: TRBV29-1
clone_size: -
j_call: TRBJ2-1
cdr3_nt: TGCAGCGTAGCGGGGGGCCCCACAAATGAGCAGTTCTTC
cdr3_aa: CSVAGGPTNEQFF

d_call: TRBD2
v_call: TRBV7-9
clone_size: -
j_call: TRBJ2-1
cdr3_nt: TGTGCCAGCAGCCCAGGACTAGCTGGGTACAATGAGCAGTTCTTC
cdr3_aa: CASSPGLAGYNEQFF

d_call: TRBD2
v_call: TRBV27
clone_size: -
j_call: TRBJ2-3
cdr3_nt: TGTGCCAGCAGTTTAGTCCTAGCGGGGGGAACTAGCACAGATACGCAGTATTTT
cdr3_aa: CASSLVLAGGTSTDTQYF

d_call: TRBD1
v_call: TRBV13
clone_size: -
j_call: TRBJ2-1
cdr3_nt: TGTGCCAGCAGCGCCGAGACAGGGGGAAATTACAATGAGCAGTTCTTC
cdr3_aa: CASSAETGGNYNEQFF

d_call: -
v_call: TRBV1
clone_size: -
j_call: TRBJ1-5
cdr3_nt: TGCACCAGCAGCCAAGAGCCCAGGGGGAGAGGGAGCAATCAGCCCCAGCATTTT
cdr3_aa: CTSSQEPRGRGSNQPQHF

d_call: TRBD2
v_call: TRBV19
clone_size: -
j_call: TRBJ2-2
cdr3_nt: TGTGCCAGTAGTATAGTTTGGGGGGGAACGAACACCGGGGAGCTGTTTTTT
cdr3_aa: CASSIVWGGTNTGELFF

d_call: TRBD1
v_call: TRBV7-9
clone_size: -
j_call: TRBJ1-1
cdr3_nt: TGTGCCAGCAGCTTGATAAAACCGGGACAGTTTATTCCTAGGGCTTTCTTT
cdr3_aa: CASSLIKPGQFIPRAFF

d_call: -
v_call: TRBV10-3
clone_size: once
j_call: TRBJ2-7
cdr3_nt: TGTGCCATAGGAGGGTGGGGACCTAAGGACGAGCAGTACTTC
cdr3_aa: CAIGGWGPKDEQYF

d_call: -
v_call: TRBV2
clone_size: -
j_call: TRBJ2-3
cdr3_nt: TGTGCCAGCAGTGACCCCCCCAATTGGACAACTAGCACAGATACGCAGTATTTT
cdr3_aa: CASSDPPNWTTSTDTQYF

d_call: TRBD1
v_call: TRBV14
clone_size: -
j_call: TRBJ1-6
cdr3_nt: TGTGCCAGCAGCCAAGATAAGGGGGCTAATTCACCCCTCCACTTT
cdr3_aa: CASSQDKGANSPLHF

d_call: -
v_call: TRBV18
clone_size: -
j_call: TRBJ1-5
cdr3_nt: TGTGCCAGCTCACCAAATGACAGAAATCAGCCCCAGCATTTT
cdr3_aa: CASSPNDRNQPQHF

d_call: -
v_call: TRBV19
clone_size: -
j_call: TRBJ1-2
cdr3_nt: TGTGCCAGTAGTATGGGGGAGGGGATCTATGGCTACACCTTC
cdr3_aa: CASSMGEGIYGYTF

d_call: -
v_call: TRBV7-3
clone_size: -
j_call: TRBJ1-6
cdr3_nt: TGTGCCAGCAGCTCAGAACAGGGATCTGATTCACCCCTCCACTTT
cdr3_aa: CASSSEQGSDSPLHF

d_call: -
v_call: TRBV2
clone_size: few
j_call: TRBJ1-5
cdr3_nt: TGTGCCAGCAGTGAAGACAGGGCCAAGAATCAGCCCCAGCATTTT
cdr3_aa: CASSEDRAKNQPQHF

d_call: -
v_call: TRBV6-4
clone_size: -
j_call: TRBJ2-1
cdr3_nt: TGTGCCAGCAGTGAACTATCGGGCGGGGAATACAATGAGCAGTTCTTC
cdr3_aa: CASSELSGGEYNEQFF

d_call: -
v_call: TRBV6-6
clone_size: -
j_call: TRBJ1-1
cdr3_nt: TGTGCCAGCAGTTACCTAGGGGATCACACTGAAGCTTTCTTT
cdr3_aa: CASSYLGDHTEAFF

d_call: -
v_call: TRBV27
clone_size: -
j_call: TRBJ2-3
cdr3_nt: TGTGCCAGCAGTTCGGCGGGCCCGGGGGTACAAGGCACAGATACGCAGTATTTT
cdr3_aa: CASSSAGPGVQGTDTQYF

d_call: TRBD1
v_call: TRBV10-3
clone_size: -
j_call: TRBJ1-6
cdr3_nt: TGTGCCATTTATCCTGAGCCGGGACAGCCTTTTCGTAATTCACCCCTCCACTTT
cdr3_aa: CAIYPEPGQPFRNSPLHF

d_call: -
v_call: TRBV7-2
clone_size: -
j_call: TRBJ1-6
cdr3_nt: TGTGCCAGCAGCGCACAGGATTATAATTCACCCCTCCACTTT
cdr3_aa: CASSAQDYNSPLHF

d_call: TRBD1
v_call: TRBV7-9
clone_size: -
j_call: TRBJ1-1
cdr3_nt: TGTGCCAGCAGCTTATTCGACAGGGAGACTGAAGCTTTCTTT
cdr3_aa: CASSLFDRETEAFF

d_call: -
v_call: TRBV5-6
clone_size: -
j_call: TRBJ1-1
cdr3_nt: TGTGCCAGCAGCTTGTTTGGAGGGACTGAAGCTTTCTTT
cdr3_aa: CASSLFGGTEAFF